This TCR beta chain was retrieved from a study of blood T cells in healthy people across ages. Findings of the study overall: Changes in expanded clonotypes were possibly confounded, as the CMV status of donors was unknown.

Per the germline V gene, CDR1 is DFQATT and CDR2 is SNEGSKA (reference sequence). The CDR3 covers 18 residues. V dropped 4 bases and J dropped 0; count of bases not matched to a gene: 10. Concerning this clonotype itself: Its specificity is not known.

PCR was performed a second time for about 7 to 12 cycles using a sample-barcoded 5' primer and a J-beta primer mix. TCRdb analysed the 5' RACE reads with MiXCR anew, one entry per CDR3 protein. This table has about 1 million distinct CDR3 sequences, roughly 45% appearing once. Aged about 6 to 100, donors were systemically healthy Caucasians from Russia. The chain carries TRBV20-1 and TRBJ1-5; 12 bases agree with TRBD1. This clonotype was sampled from a woman in her sixties or seventies in good health. Source material: blood. The CDR3 DNA is TGCAGTGCTACTGTCTCGGGACAGGGGGCGAATAGCAATCAGCCCCAGCATTTT. This gives the protein CSATVSGQGANSNQPQHF.